This T cell receptor beta chain was sequenced for a study of blood T cell repertoires in COVID-19. Study information: Whether acute or convalescent, the COVID-19 samples came from the United States, Italy and Spain.

The protocol was immunoSEQ multiplex PCR, while the TCRdb copy is restricted to in-frame clones and leaves out a portion. The data show 150,000 to 200,000 clones, around 80% seen once. The V end lost 7 bases, the J end lost 0 bases, and 13 bases lay between the germline ends. The germline V gene has CDR1 LNHDA and CDR2 SQIVND (reference sequence). The CDR3 has 15 amino acids. This sequence joins TRBV19 and TRBJ2-1; D possibly corresponds to TRBD2 (5 bases). The source of this sequence is a man in his sixties with acute or convalescent COVID-19. Sequenced sample: peripheral blood. The CDR3 loop is CASNSVKSSYNEQFF. CDR3 bases: TGTGCCAGTAATAGCGTTAAGAGCTCCTACAATGAGCAGTTCTTC.